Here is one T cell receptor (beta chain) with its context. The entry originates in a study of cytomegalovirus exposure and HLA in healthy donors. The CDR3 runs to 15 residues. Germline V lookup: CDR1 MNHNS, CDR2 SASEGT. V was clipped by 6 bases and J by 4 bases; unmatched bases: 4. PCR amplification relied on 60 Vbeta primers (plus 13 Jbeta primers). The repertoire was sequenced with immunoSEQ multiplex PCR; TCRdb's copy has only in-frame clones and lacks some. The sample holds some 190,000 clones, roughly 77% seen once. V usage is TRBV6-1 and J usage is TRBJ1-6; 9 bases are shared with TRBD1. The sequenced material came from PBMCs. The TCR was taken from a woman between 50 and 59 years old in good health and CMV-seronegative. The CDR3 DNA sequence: TGTGCCAGCAGGGGGGACAGGGATTATAATTCACCCCTCCACTTT. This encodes CASRGDRDYNSPLHF.